This TCR beta chain was recorded in a study of blood T cell repertoires in COVID-19. Data came from immunoSEQ multiplex PCR; TCRdb stores just in-frame clones and leaves some out. The top ten hold about 6.8% of the sample, which has 250,000 to 350,000 clones, around 90% seen once. CDR1 is KGHDR, CDR2 SFDVKD, per germline. Trimming removed 2 bases from V and 1 base from J, with 10 bases in between. The CDR3 totals 16 residues. V gene TRBV24-1 combines with J gene TRBJ2-2, with D hard to call. Input material: peripheral blood. This clonotype originated in a man in his late teens or twenties who had recovered from COVID-19. Here the CDR3 reads CATSDYTTGNTGELFF. The CDR3 DNA reads as TGTGCCACCAGTGATTACACCACGGGGAACACCGGGGAGCTGTTTTTT.